Listed below are T cell receptor beta chains from one sample, sequenced in a study of CD8+ T cells in alopecia areata. Assay used: immunoSEQ multiplex PCR; TCRdb lists only in-frame clones, some missing. The table includes under 350,000 clones, over 45% detected once. Specimen: CD4+ T cells sorted from blood, collected at week 24, from a patient treated with tofacitinib. The receptors were gathered from a human donor with alopecia areata. Each CDR3 is given with its conserved first and last residue. Each record gives: CDR3 protein, CDR3 DNA, D gene, J gene, clone size, CDR3 length, V gene. D genes are given only for firm matches. Clone size is shown for a subset of rows, as once, few, many or a class of expanded clone.

CDR3aa: CASSQDRAGGGDTQYF
CDR3nt: TGCGCCAGCAGCCAAGATCGGGCGGGGGGAGGAGATACGCAGTATTTT
d_gene: TRBD2
j_gene: TRBJ2-3
abundance: few
len: 16
v_gene: TRBV4-3

CDR3aa: CASSFAGGTGELFF
CDR3nt: TGTGCCAGCAGCTTTGCCGGTGGCACCGGGGAGCTGTTTTTT
d_gene: NA
j_gene: TRBJ2-2
abundance: NA
len: 14
v_gene: TRBV11-3

CDR3aa: CASSQDQGNYGYTF
CDR3nt: TGTGCCAGCAGCCAAGATCAGGGAAACTATGGCTACACCTTC
d_gene: NA
j_gene: TRBJ1-2
abundance: few
len: 14
v_gene: TRBV4-2

CDR3aa: CASSVRGTTYEQYF
CDR3nt: TGTGCCAGCAGCGTGAGGGGGACTACCTACGAGCAGTACTTC
d_gene: NA
j_gene: TRBJ2-7
abundance: NA
len: 14
v_gene: TRBV9

CDR3aa: CAWSVPGRDIQYF
CDR3nt: TGTGCCTGGAGTGTACCAGGCCGGGACATTCAGTACTTC
d_gene: NA
j_gene: TRBJ2-4
abundance: NA
len: 13
v_gene: TRBV30

CDR3aa: CASSPDPGSYGYTF
CDR3nt: TGCGCCAGCAGCCCCGACCCAGGTTCTTATGGCTACACCTTC
d_gene: NA
j_gene: TRBJ1-2
abundance: few
len: 14
v_gene: TRBV4-3

CDR3aa: CAWSPSRTSGGSTGELFF
CDR3nt: TGTGCCTGGAGCCCCTCGAGGACTAGCGGGGGGAGCACCGGGGAGCTGTTTTTT
d_gene: TRBD2
j_gene: TRBJ2-2
abundance: few
len: 18
v_gene: TRBV30

CDR3aa: CAWSSSNTEAFF
CDR3nt: TGTGCCTGGAGTTCCTCTAACACTGAAGCTTTCTTT
d_gene: NA
j_gene: TRBJ1-1
abundance: NA
len: 12
v_gene: TRBV30

CDR3aa: CASSLAGSGTEAFF
CDR3nt: TGTGCCAGCAGCTTGGCCGGGTCCGGGACTGAAGCTTTCTTT
d_gene: NA
j_gene: TRBJ1-1
abundance: NA
len: 14
v_gene: TRBV5-4

CDR3aa: CASSPRDRVTDTQYF
CDR3nt: TGCGCCAGCAGCCCCCGGGACAGGGTAACAGATACGCAGTATTTT
d_gene: TRBD1
j_gene: TRBJ2-3
abundance: NA
len: 15
v_gene: TRBV4-1

CDR3aa: CASSSGLLAKNIQYF
CDR3nt: TGCGCCAGCAGCTCCGGACTTCTAGCCAAAAACATTCAGTACTTC
d_gene: NA
j_gene: TRBJ2-4
abundance: NA
len: 15
v_gene: TRBV5-1

CDR3aa: CSVVLASNQPQHF
CDR3nt: TGCAGCGTTGTTTTGGCCAGCAATCAGCCCCAGCATTTT
d_gene: NA
j_gene: TRBJ1-5
abundance: NA
len: 13
v_gene: TRBV29-1

CDR3aa: CASRGRQADTEAFF
CDR3nt: TGTGCCAGCCGAGGGCGACAAGCAGACACTGAAGCTTTCTTT
d_gene: NA
j_gene: TRBJ1-1
abundance: NA
len: 14
v_gene: TRBV28

CDR3aa: CAWSEGRYEQYF
CDR3nt: TGTGCCTGGAGTGAAGGAAGGTACGAGCAGTACTTC
d_gene: NA
j_gene: TRBJ2-7
abundance: once
len: 12
v_gene: TRBV30

CDR3aa: CAWSVRDYGYTF
CDR3nt: TGTGCCTGGAGTGTACGGGACTATGGCTACACCTTC
d_gene: NA
j_gene: TRBJ1-2
abundance: NA
len: 12
v_gene: TRBV30

CDR3aa: CASSRGSQETQYF
CDR3nt: TGCGCCAGCAGTAGGGGCAGCCAAGAGACCCAGTACTTC
d_gene: NA
j_gene: TRBJ2-5
abundance: NA
len: 13
v_gene: TRBV5-1

CDR3aa: CASREGVGGYTF
CDR3nt: TGTGCCAGTAGAGAAGGGGTTGGTGGCTACACCTTC
d_gene: NA
j_gene: TRBJ1-2
abundance: NA
len: 12
v_gene: TRBV19

CDR3aa: CASSWPKSGANVLTF
CDR3nt: TGTGCCAGCAGTTGGCCCAAGTCTGGGGCCAACGTCCTGACTTTC
d_gene: NA
j_gene: TRBJ2-6
abundance: NA
len: 15
v_gene: TRBV7-2

CDR3aa: CSVAPGQGVNIQYF
CDR3nt: TGCAGCGTTGCTCCGGGACAGGGGGTGAACATTCAGTACTTC
d_gene: TRBD1
j_gene: TRBJ2-4
abundance: NA
len: 14
v_gene: TRBV29-1

CDR3aa: CASSPSGDGYTF
CDR3nt: TGTGCCAGCAGCCCGTCCGGCGATGGCTACACCTTC
d_gene: NA
j_gene: TRBJ1-2
abundance: NA
len: 12
v_gene: TRBV7-9

CDR3aa: CSAGSESGANVLTF
CDR3nt: TGCAGCGCTGGATCAGAGTCTGGGGCCAACGTCCTGACTTTC
d_gene: NA
j_gene: TRBJ2-6
abundance: NA
len: 14
v_gene: TRBV29-1

CDR3aa: CASSVGGANSPLHF
CDR3nt: TGTGCCAGCAGCGTAGGGGGGGCTAATTCACCCCTCCACTTT
d_gene: NA
j_gene: TRBJ1-6
abundance: NA
len: 14
v_gene: TRBV9

CDR3aa: CATSRDPDAGLAGNEQFF
CDR3nt: TGTGCCACCAGCAGAGACCCGGACGCTGGACTAGCGGGGAATGAGCAGTTCTTC
d_gene: TRBD2
j_gene: TRBJ2-1
abundance: few
len: 18
v_gene: TRBV15

CDR3aa: CSATPSPVNEQFF
CDR3nt: TGCAGTGCCACCCCCAGCCCCGTCAATGAGCAGTTCTTC
d_gene: NA
j_gene: TRBJ2-1
abundance: NA
len: 13
v_gene: TRBV29-1

CDR3aa: CASAIAPGLASETQYF
CDR3nt: TGTGCCAGCGCCATAGCACCGGGACTAGCGTCGGAGACCCAGTACTTC
d_gene: TRBD2
j_gene: TRBJ2-5
abundance: NA
len: 16
v_gene: TRBV27

CDR3aa: CSVEDRKGGDGYTF
CDR3nt: TGCAGCGTTGAAGATCGAAAGGGGGGCGACGGCTACACCTTC
d_gene: NA
j_gene: TRBJ1-2
abundance: few
len: 14
v_gene: TRBV29-1

CDR3aa: CASSVVIGVANTEAFF
CDR3nt: TGCGCCAGCAGCGTCGTTATAGGGGTGGCGAACACTGAAGCTTTCTTT
d_gene: NA
j_gene: TRBJ1-1
abundance: few
len: 16
v_gene: TRBV5-1

CDR3aa: CASSWRQGPSYEQYF
CDR3nt: TGTGCCAGCAGCTGGCGACAGGGGCCCTCTTACGAGCAGTACTTC
d_gene: TRBD1
j_gene: TRBJ2-7
abundance: NA
len: 15
v_gene: TRBV25-1

CDR3aa: CAWSLRANSPLHF
CDR3nt: TGTGCCTGGAGCCTGAGGGCGAATTCACCCCTCCACTTT
d_gene: NA
j_gene: TRBJ1-6
abundance: once
len: 13
v_gene: TRBV30

CDR3aa: CASSLAGRSTDTQYF
CDR3nt: TGCGCCAGCAGCTTGGCAGGGCGTAGCACAGATACGCAGTATTTT
d_gene: NA
j_gene: TRBJ2-3
abundance: few
len: 15
v_gene: TRBV5-1

CDR3aa: CAWRKPPGNTEAFF
CDR3nt: TGTGCCTGGAGAAAACCGCCGGGGAACACTGAAGCTTTCTTT
d_gene: NA
j_gene: TRBJ1-1
abundance: once
len: 14
v_gene: TRBV30

CDR3aa: CASSERVAAPYNEQFF
CDR3nt: TGTGCCAGCAGTGAACGGGTAGCGGCCCCTTACAATGAGCAGTTCTTC
d_gene: NA
j_gene: TRBJ2-1
abundance: NA
len: 16
v_gene: TRBV2

CDR3aa: CATSRAGSSYNEQFF
CDR3nt: TGTGCCACCAGCAGGGCGGGGAGTTCCTACAATGAGCAGTTCTTC
d_gene: NA
j_gene: TRBJ2-1
abundance: NA
len: 15
v_gene: TRBV15

CDR3aa: CSGVKETQYF
CDR3nt: TGCAGCGGCGTAAAAGAGACCCAGTACTTC
d_gene: NA
j_gene: TRBJ2-5
abundance: few
len: 10
v_gene: TRBV29-1

CDR3aa: CASSLRRGYEQYF
CDR3nt: TGTGCCAGCAGCTTGAGGCGGGGATACGAGCAGTACTTC
d_gene: NA
j_gene: TRBJ2-7
abundance: NA
len: 13
v_gene: TRBV7-2

CDR3aa: CASSQGRGSYEQYF
CDR3nt: TGTGCCAGCAGCCAAGGGCGGGGCTCCTACGAGCAGTACTTC
d_gene: NA
j_gene: TRBJ2-7
abundance: NA
len: 14
v_gene: TRBV4-2

CDR3aa: CASSRQAGDTQYF
CDR3nt: TGTGCCAGCAGCAGACAGGCCGGCGATACGCAGTATTTT
d_gene: NA
j_gene: TRBJ2-3
abundance: few
len: 13
v_gene: TRBV2

CDR3aa: CASSLAAGWGAMTDTQYF
CDR3nt: TGTGCCAGCAGCTTAGCCGCCGGTTGGGGGGCTATGACAGATACGCAGTATTTT
d_gene: NA
j_gene: TRBJ2-3
abundance: NA
len: 18
v_gene: TRBV7-8

CDR3aa: CASIPTRGADEQFF
CDR3nt: TGTGCCAGCATCCCAACTAGGGGGGCGGATGAGCAGTTCTTC
d_gene: NA
j_gene: TRBJ2-1
abundance: NA
len: 14
v_gene: TRBV6-5

CDR3aa: CASTPWRYEQYF
CDR3nt: TGTGCCAGCACCCCTTGGAGGTACGAGCAGTACTTC
d_gene: NA
j_gene: TRBJ2-7
abundance: NA
len: 12
v_gene: TRBV5-4

CDR3aa: CASSRNLAGGPEQYF
CDR3nt: TGTGCCAGCAGCCGGAACCTAGCGGGGGGGCCCGAGCAGTACTTC
d_gene: TRBD2
j_gene: TRBJ2-7
abundance: once
len: 15
v_gene: TRBV4-2

CDR3aa: CASSSRQGHEQYF
CDR3nt: TGTGCCAGCAGCTCCCGGCAGGGACACGAGCAGTACTTC
d_gene: NA
j_gene: TRBJ2-7
abundance: NA
len: 13
v_gene: TRBV6-5

CDR3aa: CASSRGQGNGYTF
CDR3nt: TGTGCCAGCAGTCGAGGACAGGGCAATGGCTACACCTTC
d_gene: TRBD1
j_gene: TRBJ1-2
abundance: few
len: 13
v_gene: TRBV6-5

CDR3aa: CATSRRDYQETQYF
CDR3nt: TGTGCCACCAGCAGGAGGGACTACCAAGAGACCCAGTACTTC
d_gene: NA
j_gene: TRBJ2-5
abundance: NA
len: 14
v_gene: TRBV15

CDR3aa: CSVENPGDSYNEQFF
CDR3nt: TGCAGCGTTGAAAACCCGGGTGATTCCTACAATGAGCAGTTCTTC
d_gene: NA
j_gene: TRBJ2-1
abundance: NA
len: 15
v_gene: TRBV29-1

CDR3aa: CASSLTVSTGELFF
CDR3nt: TGTGCCAGCAGCCTGACAGTGTCCACCGGGGAGCTGTTTTTT
d_gene: NA
j_gene: TRBJ2-2
abundance: NA
len: 14
v_gene: TRBV7-2

CDR3aa: CAWSDFLERGGPGTDTQYF
CDR3nt: TGTGCCTGGAGTGACTTTCTTGAGCGGGGGGGCCCTGGCACAGATACGCAGTATTTT
d_gene: TRBD2
j_gene: TRBJ2-3
abundance: NA
len: 19
v_gene: TRBV30

CDR3aa: CAWSERGGASYGYTF
CDR3nt: TGTGCCTGGAGTGAAAGAGGGGGCGCCTCCTATGGCTACACCTTC
d_gene: TRBD1
j_gene: TRBJ1-2
abundance: few
len: 15
v_gene: TRBV30

CDR3aa: CAWGQTANYGYTF
CDR3nt: TGTGCCTGGGGGCAGACAGCTAACTATGGCTACACCTTC
d_gene: NA
j_gene: TRBJ1-2
abundance: NA
len: 13
v_gene: TRBV30

CDR3aa: CASSVRLVTGELFF
CDR3nt: TGTGCCAGCAGTGTTCGTCTCGTAACCGGGGAGCTGTTTTTT
d_gene: NA
j_gene: TRBJ2-2
abundance: NA
len: 14
v_gene: TRBV2

CDR3aa: CATQTGTDTGELFF
CDR3nt: TGCGCCACACAGACAGGGACGGACACCGGGGAGCTGTTTTTT
d_gene: TRBD1
j_gene: TRBJ2-2
abundance: few
len: 14
v_gene: TRBV5-1

CDR3aa: CASSLARAGATRVQYF
CDR3nt: TGTGCCAGCAGCTTGGCCCGAGCGGGGGCCACCCGCGTGCAGTACTTC
d_gene: TRBD2
j_gene: TRBJ2-7
abundance: once
len: 16
v_gene: TRBV5-6

CDR3aa: CASSQTPQGRSYEQYF
CDR3nt: TGCGCCAGCAGCCAGACCCCCCAGGGAAGGTCCTACGAGCAGTACTTC
d_gene: NA
j_gene: TRBJ2-7
abundance: few
len: 16
v_gene: TRBV4-3

CDR3aa: CASSTNSGGFADTQYF
CDR3nt: TGTGCCAGCAGCACCAATAGCGGGGGGTTTGCAGATACGCAGTATTTT
d_gene: TRBD2
j_gene: TRBJ2-3
abundance: NA
len: 16
v_gene: TRBV9

CDR3aa: CAWNRGEDQPQHF
CDR3nt: TGTGCCTGGAACAGGGGCGAGGATCAGCCCCAGCATTTT
d_gene: TRBD1
j_gene: TRBJ1-5
abundance: NA
len: 13
v_gene: TRBV30